This T cell receptor (beta chain) is drawn from a study of CD8 T cells in Susac syndrome. Study background: Sequenced Susac syndrome patients included six with clinically active disease and eight in remission.

About 0.45 to 1 ug RNA was reverse transcribed with random hexamers. One entry per CDR3 protein results from TCRdb running MiXCR on the immunoSEQ multiplex PCR reads. The sample carries around 2,000 distinct CDR3 sequences, around 68% recorded once. The markers CD27 and CD45RA, used in staining, defined memory subsets for TEMRA sorting. From blood CD8+ and CD4+ T cells, the TCR beta chain was sequenced. Recently defined diagnostic criteria classed the Susac syndrome patients as definite or probable. The CDR3 runs 17 residues. V shed 2 bases and J shed 1 base, with 17 bases lying between them. Germline V gene sequence: CDR1 SGHTA, CDR2 FQGTGA.

The TCR originated in a human donor with Susac syndrome. The chain couples TRBV7-3 to TRBJ1-2; maybe TRBD1 (5 bases). Sequencing was performed on CD8+ TEMRA cells from PBMCs. Subset: FACS-sorted terminally differentiated effector memory CD8+ T cells re-expressing CD45RA (CD8+ TEMRA). CDR3 sequence: CASSLGSGLGDNYGYTF. As DNA, the CDR3 is TGTGCCAGCAGCTTAGGTTCAGGGTTGGGAGATAACTATGGCTACACCTTC.